This TCR beta chain was profiled in a study of neurological immune-mediated disorders. This clonotype was counted many times. TCRdb re-called the 5' RACE reads through MiXCR, storing one row per CDR3 protein. The sample has more than 40,000 distinct CDR3 sequences, roughly 13% seen once. Sample time point: longitudinal time-point 3. The source is a male donor with HTLV-1-associated myelopathy (HAM/TSP). Sequenced material: PBMCs.

CDR3 residues: CASSYSQETQYF. The CDR3 DNA is TGTGCCAGCAGTTACAGCCAAGAGACCCAGTACTTC. This chain links TRBV12-3 or TRBV12-4 with TRBJ2-5; D gene uncertain. Trimming pared 4 bases from V and 1 base from J, leaving 4 bases between. This CDR3 contains 12 residues.